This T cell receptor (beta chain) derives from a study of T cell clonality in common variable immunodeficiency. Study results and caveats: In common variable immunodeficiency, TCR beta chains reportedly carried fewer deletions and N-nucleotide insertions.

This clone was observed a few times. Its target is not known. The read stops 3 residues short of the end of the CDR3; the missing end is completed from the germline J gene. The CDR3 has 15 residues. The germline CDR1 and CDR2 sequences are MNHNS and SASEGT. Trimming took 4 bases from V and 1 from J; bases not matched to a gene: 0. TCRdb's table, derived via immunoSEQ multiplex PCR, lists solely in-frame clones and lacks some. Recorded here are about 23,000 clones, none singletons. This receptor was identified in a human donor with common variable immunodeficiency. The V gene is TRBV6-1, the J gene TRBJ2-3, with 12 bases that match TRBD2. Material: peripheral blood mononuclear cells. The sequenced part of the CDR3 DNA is TGTGCCAGCAGTGGGACTAGCGGGGGCACAGATACG. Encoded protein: CASSGTSGGTDT. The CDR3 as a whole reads CASSGTSGGTDTQYF.